The 3 T cell receptor beta chains listed next were all sequenced from one sample in a study of blood T cell repertoires in COVID-19. Some clones are missing from TCRdb's copy, which holds only in-frame ones; the method was immunoSEQ multiplex PCR. Here the sample spans 250,000 to 350,000 clones, approximately 90% being singletons. Sequenced: peripheral blood. Receptors originate from a woman aged 25 to 45 who had recovered from COVID-19.

The rearrangement links TRBV6-5 to TRBJ1-1; TRBD1 matches 10 bases. CDR1 and CDR2 (germline): MNHEY, SVGAGI. The CDR3 covers 14 residues. V lost 6 bases to trimming and J lost 5 bases; unmatched junction nucleotides: 6. The CDR3 DNA is TGTGCCAGCAGGCCGGGACAGGGGAGAACTGAAGCTTTCTTT. Translation gives CASRPGQGRTEAFF.

V and J are TRBV11-3 and TRBJ2-2, with 7 bases that match TRBD1. The CDR3 runs to 15 residues. CDR1 is SGHNT, CDR2 YENEEA, per germline. V trimming: 5 bases; J trimming: 6 bases; junction bases outside the gene matches: 9. The CDR3 loop is CASSRGGTFAGELFF. In DNA, the CDR3 is TGTGCCAGCAGCCGAGGGGGCACATTCGCCGGGGAGCTGTTTTTT.

The J gene is TRBJ2-1, the V gene TRBV27; 12 bases agree with TRBD2. Germline-derived CDR1 and CDR2 are MNHEY and SMNVEV (reference sequence). The CDR3 totals 17 residues. With 3 bases clipped from V and 8 bases from J, the junction kept 11 bases outside the gene matches. CDR3 amino acids: CASSFLAGGSSLHEQFF. The CDR3 region has the DNA TGTGCCAGCAGTTTCCTAGCGGGGGGGTCTTCGTTACATGAGCAGTTCTTC.